This T cell receptor beta chain was profiled in a study of blood T cell repertoires in COVID-19. For the study at large: Italy, Spain and the United States were the sources of the convalescent and acute COVID-19 samples.

Profiling relied on immunoSEQ multiplex PCR, and the TCRdb table lists in-frame clones only, not all of them. This sample has roughly 400,000 clones, with approximately 91% found just once. Clinical history reported by participants formed the basis on which cohorts were assigned. All exposed participants met a person with COVID-19 within 2 weeks before entering the study. The TCR comes from a woman under 30 who had been exposed to COVID-19. Sample: PBMCs or T cells enriched from blood (not recorded which).

DNA of the CDR3: TGTGCCAGTAGTATACAGATCAGTCAGCCCCAGCATTTT. Protein product: CASSIQISQPQHF. This chain joins TRBV19 and TRBJ1-5, with unresolved D. The CDR3 contains 13 residues. Looked up from germline, CDR1 is LNHDA and CDR2 is SQIVND (reference sequence). V was shortened by 2 bases and J by 6 bases, with 8 bases between the two germline ends.